What follows describes a single T cell receptor beta chain. Its antigen remains unidentified. The sample is drawn from a study of cytomegalovirus exposure and HLA in healthy donors. It was the roughly 120-subject validation cohort, separate from the approximately 620-subject first cohort, to which the donors belonged. The V and J ends lost 0 bases and 8 bases respectively, with 16 bases between them. The length of the CDR3 is 16 residues. Germline-derived CDR1 and CDR2 are SNHLY and FYNNEI. Here immunoSEQ multiplex PCR was the method, and the copy in TCRdb shows in-frame clones only, minus some. The sample consists of tens of thousands of clones, around four fifths of them appearing once. The study, taken as a whole, reports: For cytomegalovirus status, the classifier reportedly gave diagnoses with high specificity and sensitivity. Rarity characterized most TCR sequences, yet some public TCRs appeared in many donors.

This sequence joins TRBV2 and TRBJ1-4; the D gene is possibly TRBD1 (5 bases). Sequenced material: PBMCs. The TCR comes from a man aged 25 to 40 in good health and CMV-seronegative. The CDR3 spells CASSEALIRQGEKLFF. The CDR3 DNA is TGTGCCAGCAGTGAAGCGCTAATCAGGCAGGGCGAAAAACTGTTTTTT.